Listed here are 2 T cell receptor beta chains from one sample, sequenced in a study of OX40 agonist ivuxolimab in advanced cancers. The repertoire was sequenced with immunoSEQ multiplex PCR; TCRdb's copy has only in-frame clones and lacks some. The sample holds some 80,000 clones; over 85% are singletons and the top ten take more than 2.5%. Sequencing was performed on CD4+ or CD8+ T cells sorted from blood, taken in a trial of the OX40 agonist ivuxolimab. The receptors derive from an adult with an advanced solid tumor such as melanoma, head and neck, liver or kidney cancer.

The rearrangement uses TRBV5-1 and TRBJ2-2; 13 positions agree with TRBD2. V was clipped by 3 bases and J by 7 bases; unmatched bases: 9. Germline values: CDR1 SGHRS, CDR2 YFSETQ. CDR3 length: 17 amino acids. The CDR3 loop is CASSSALAGGPGGELFF. CDR3 in DNA: TGCGCCAGCAGCTCGGCACTAGCGGGAGGGCCAGGCGGGGAGCTGTTTTTT.

The V gene is TRBV19, the J gene TRBJ2-5; D is perhaps TRBD1 or TRBD2 (6 bases each). With 5 bases removed from V and 1 base from J, the gap between germline ends came to 11 bases. Germline-derived CDR1 and CDR2 are LNHDA and SQIVND (reference sequence). This CDR3 is built from 14 residues. CDR3 loop: CASSLRGAQETQYF. For the CDR3, the DNA is TGTGCCAGTAGTCTAAGGGGGGCCCAAGAGACCCAGTACTTC.